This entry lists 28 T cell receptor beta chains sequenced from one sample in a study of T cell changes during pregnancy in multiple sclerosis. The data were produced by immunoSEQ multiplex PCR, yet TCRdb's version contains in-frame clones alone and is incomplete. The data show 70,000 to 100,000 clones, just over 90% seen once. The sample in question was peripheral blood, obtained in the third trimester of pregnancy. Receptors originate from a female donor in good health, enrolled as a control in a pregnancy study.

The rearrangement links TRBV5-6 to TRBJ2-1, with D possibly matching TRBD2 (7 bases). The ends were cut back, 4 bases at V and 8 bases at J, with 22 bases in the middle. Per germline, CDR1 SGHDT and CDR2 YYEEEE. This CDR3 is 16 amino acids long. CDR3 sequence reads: CASSLLGGGAVDEQFF. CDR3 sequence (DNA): TGTGCCAGCAGCCTGCTTGGAGGGGGGGCAGTGGATGAGCAGTTCTTC.

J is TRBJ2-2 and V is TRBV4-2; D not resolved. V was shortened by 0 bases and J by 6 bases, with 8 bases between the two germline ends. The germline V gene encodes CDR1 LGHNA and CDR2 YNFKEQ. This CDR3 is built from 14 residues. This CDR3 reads CASSQDRRSGELFF. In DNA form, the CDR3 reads TGTGCCAGCAGCCAAGATAGGAGATCCGGGGAGCTGTTTTTT.

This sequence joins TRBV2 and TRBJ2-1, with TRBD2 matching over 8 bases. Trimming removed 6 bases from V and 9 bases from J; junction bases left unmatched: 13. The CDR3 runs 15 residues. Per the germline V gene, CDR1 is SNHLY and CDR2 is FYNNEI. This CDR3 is CASRETSALTGEQFF. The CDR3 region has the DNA TGTGCCAGCAGGGAGACTAGCGCTTTAACGGGTGAGCAGTTCTTC.

The CDR3 DNA reads TGTGCCAGCTCACCACCTCCGGGACAGGAAGATACGCAGTATTTT. Translated: CASSPPPGQEDTQYF. V and J are TRBV18 and TRBJ2-3; 8 bases are a match to TRBD1. CDR1 KGHSH and CDR2 LQKENI come from the germline V gene. V trimming: 0 bases; J trimming: 5 bases; junction bases outside the gene matches: 4. The CDR3 is made up of 15 amino acids.

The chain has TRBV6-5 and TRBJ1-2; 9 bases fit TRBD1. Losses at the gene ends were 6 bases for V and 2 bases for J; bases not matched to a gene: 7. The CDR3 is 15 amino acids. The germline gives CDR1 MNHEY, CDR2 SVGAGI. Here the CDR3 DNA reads TGTGCCAGCAGCTTACAGGGGGCCGGCAACTATGGCTACACCTTC. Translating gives CASSLQGAGNYGYTF.

For the CDR3, the DNA is TGTGCCAGTACGCTTGGACAGACGTTGAACACTGAAGCTTTCTTT. Translation: CASTLGQTLNTEAFF. V and J are TRBV19 and TRBJ1-1, with D possibly matching TRBD1 (6 bases). V lost 7 bases to trimming and J lost 0 bases, with 15 bases between them. The CDR3 covers 15 residues. Germline CDR1 and CDR2: LNHDA and SQIVND (reference sequence).

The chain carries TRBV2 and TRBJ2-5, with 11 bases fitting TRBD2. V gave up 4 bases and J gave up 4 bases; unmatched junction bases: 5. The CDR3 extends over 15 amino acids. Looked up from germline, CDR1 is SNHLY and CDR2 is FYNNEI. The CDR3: CASSVSGRARETQYF. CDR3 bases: TGTGCCAGCAGTGTTAGCGGGAGGGCCAGAGAGACCCAGTACTTC. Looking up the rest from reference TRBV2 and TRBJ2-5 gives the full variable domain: EPEVTQTPSHQVTQMGQEVILRCVPISNHLYFYWYRQILGQKVEFLVSFYNNEISEKSEIFDDQFSVERPDGSNFTLKIRSTKLEDSAMYFCASSVSGRARETQYFGPGTRLLVL.

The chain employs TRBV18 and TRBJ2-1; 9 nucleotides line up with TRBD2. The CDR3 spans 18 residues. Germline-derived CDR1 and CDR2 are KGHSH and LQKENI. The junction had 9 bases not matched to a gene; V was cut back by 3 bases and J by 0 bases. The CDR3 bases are TGTGCCAGCTCACCTCTCGGACTAGCGAGGAGCTCCTACAATGAGCAGTTCTTC. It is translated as CASSPLGLARSSYNEQFF.

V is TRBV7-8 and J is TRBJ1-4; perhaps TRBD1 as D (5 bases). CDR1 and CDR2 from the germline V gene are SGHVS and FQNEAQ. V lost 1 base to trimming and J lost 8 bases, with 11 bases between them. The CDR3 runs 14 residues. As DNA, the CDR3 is TGTGCCAGCAGCTTAGTGGCGGAGGGGGAAAAACTGTTTTTT. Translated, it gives CASSLVAEGEKLFF.

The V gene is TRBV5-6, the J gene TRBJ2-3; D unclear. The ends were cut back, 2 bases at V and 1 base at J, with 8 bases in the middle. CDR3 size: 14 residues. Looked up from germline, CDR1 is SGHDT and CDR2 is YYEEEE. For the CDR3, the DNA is TGTGCCAGCAGCTTCGGAGACGGCACAGATACGCAGTATTTT. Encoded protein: CASSFGDGTDTQYF.

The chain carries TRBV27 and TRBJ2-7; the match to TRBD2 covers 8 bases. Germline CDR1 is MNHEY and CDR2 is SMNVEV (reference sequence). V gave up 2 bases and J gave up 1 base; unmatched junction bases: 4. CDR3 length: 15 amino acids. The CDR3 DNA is TGTGCCAGCAGTTTAACGGGAGGGCCTTCCTACGAGCAGTACTTC. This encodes CASSLTGGPSYEQYF.

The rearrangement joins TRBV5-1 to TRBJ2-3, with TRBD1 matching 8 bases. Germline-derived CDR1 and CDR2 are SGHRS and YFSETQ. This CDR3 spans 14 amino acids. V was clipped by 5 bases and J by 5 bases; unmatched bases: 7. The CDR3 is CASRSQGVKDTQYF. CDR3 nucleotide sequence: TGCGCCAGCAGATCACAGGGGGTTAAAGATACGCAGTATTTT.

CDR3 in DNA: TGTGCCAGCAGGAACGACTGGTATAGCTCCTACGAGCAGTACTTC. As protein: CASRNDWYSSYEQYF. The chain joins TRBV28 to TRBJ2-7, with D uncertain. CDR3 length equals 15 residues. Germline loops: CDR1 MDHEN, CDR2 SYDVKM. V was pared by 6 bases and J by 0 bases, with 15 bases between.

In nucleotides, the CDR3 is TGTGCCAGCAGTAGACAGGGAAAGAGCAATCAGCCCCAGCATTTT. Its translation is CASSRQGKSNQPQHF. The V and J genes are TRBV6-5 and TRBJ1-5; 7 positions match TRBD1. J lost 1 base, V lost 5 bases, and 5 bases had no gene match. The CDR3 length is 15 residues. Germline assignment: CDR1 MNHEY and CDR2 SVGAGI.

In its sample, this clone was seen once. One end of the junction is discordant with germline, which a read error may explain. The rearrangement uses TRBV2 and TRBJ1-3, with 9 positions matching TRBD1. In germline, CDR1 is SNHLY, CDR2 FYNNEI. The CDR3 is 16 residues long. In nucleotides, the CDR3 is TGTGTCAGCAGTGAAAGTAGACAGGGGGCTGGAAACACCATATATTTT. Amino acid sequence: CVSSESRQGAGNTIYF.

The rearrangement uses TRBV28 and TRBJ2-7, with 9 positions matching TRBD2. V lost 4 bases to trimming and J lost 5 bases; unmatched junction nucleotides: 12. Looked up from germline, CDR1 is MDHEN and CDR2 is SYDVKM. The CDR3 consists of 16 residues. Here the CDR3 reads CASSYVMREGGDEQYF. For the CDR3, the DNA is TGTGCCAGCAGTTACGTGATGCGGGAGGGCGGCGACGAGCAGTACTTC.

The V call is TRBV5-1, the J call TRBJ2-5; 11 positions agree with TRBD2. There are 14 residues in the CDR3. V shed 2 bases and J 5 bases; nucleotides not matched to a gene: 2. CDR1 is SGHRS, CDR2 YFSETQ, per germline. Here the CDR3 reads CASSFGTSGETQYF. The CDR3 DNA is TGCGCCAGCAGCTTCGGGACTAGCGGCGAGACCCAGTACTTC.

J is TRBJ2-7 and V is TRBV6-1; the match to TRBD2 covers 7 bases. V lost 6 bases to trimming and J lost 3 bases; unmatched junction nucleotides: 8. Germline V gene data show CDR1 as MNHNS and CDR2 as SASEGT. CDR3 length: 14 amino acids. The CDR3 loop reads CASREAGDLYEQYF. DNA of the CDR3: TGTGCCAGCAGAGAGGCGGGAGACCTCTACGAGCAGTACTTC.

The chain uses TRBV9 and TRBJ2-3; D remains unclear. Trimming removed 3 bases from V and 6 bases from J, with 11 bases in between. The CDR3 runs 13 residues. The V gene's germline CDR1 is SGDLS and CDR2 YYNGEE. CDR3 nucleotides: TGTGCCAGCAGCGCCAGAAGCGCGGATACGCAGTATTTT. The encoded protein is CASSARSADTQYF.

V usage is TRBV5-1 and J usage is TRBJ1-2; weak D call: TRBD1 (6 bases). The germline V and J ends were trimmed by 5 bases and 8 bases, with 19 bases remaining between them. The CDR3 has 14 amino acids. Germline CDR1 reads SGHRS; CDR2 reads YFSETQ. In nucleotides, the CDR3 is TGCGCCAGCAGTCAGGGGACGTCCCTAAGGGGCTACACCTTC. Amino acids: CASSQGTSLRGYTF.

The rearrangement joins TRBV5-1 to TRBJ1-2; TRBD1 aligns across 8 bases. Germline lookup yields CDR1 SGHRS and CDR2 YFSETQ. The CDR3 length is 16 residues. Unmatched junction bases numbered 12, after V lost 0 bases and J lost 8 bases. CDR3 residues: CASSLDYADRVNGYTF. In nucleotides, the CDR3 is TGCGCCAGCAGCTTGGACTATGCGGACAGGGTTAACGGCTACACCTTC. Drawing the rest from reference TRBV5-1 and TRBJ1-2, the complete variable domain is KAGVTQTPRYLIKTRGQQVTLSCSPISGHRSVSWYQQTPGQGLQFLFEYFSETQRNKGNFPGRFSGRQFSNSRSEMNVSTLELGDSALYLCASSLDYADRVNGYTFGSGTRLTVV.

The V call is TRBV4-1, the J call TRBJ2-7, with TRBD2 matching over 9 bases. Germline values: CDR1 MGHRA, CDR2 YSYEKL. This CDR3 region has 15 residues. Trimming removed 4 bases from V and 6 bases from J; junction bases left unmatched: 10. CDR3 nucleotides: TGCGCCAGCAGCCGGGGGATAGCGGGAGATACCGAGCAGTACTTC. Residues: CASSRGIAGDTEQYF.

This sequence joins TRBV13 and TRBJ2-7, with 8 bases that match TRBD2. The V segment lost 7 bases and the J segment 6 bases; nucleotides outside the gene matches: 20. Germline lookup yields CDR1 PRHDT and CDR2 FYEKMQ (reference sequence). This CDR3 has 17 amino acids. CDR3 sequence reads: CASTTGGGRESFSEQYF. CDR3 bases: TGTGCCAGCACCACCGGGGGGGGTCGGGAGTCTTTTTCCGAGCAGTACTTC.

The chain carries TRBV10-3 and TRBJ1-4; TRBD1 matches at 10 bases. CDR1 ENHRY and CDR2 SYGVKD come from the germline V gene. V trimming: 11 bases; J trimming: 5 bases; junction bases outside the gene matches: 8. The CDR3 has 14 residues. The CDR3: CASGTGVDNEKLFF. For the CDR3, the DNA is TGTGCCTCCGGGACAGGGGTCGACAATGAAAAACTGTTTTTT.

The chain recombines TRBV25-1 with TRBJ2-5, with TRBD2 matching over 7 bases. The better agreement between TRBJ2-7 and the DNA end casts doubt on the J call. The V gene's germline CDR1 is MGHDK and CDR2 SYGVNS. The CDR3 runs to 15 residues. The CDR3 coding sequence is TGTGCCAGCAGTGATCCGGGGGGAATAACCTACGAGCAGTACTTC. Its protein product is CASSDPGGITYEQYF.

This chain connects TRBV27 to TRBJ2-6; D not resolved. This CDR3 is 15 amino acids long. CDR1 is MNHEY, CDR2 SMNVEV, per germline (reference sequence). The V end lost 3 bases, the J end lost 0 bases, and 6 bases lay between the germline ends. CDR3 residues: CASSFGGSGANVLTF. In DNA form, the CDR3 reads TGTGCCAGCAGTTTTGGCGGCTCTGGGGCCAACGTCCTGACTTTC.

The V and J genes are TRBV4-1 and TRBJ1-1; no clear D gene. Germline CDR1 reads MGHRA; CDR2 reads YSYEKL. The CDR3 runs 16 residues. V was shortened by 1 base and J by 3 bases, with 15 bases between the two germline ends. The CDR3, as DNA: TGCGCCAGCAGCCAAGGAGGGTGGGGAAGGGACACTGAAGCTTTCTTT. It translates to CASSQGGWGRDTEAFF.

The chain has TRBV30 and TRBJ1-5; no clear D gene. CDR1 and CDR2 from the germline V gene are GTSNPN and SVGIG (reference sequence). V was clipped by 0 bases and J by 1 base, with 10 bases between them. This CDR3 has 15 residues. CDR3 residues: CAWSVPAGSNQPQHF. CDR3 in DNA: TGTGCCTGGAGTGTACCGGCCGGGAGCAATCAGCCCCAGCATTTT.